These 26 T cell receptor beta chains were sequenced from one sample in a study of CD8+ T cells in alopecia areata (dated by TCRdb to the late 2010s). The library was generated by the immunoSEQ multiplex PCR assay. To provide template for TCR sequencing, every sample had RNA extracted and reverse transcribed into cDNA. The table comes from immuneACCESS by way of TCRdb, which keeps in-frame sequences with V and J called. Part of the clones is missing from these tables; in studies checked, under half for an unresolved V gene and the rest for unknown reasons. Recorded for this sample are some 130,000 clones; about 60% of them occurred a single time. The ten largest clones add up to 5% to 7.5% of the sample. The time point label corresponds to: baseline before oral tofacitinib. Sequencing was performed on CD4+ T cells sorted from blood, taken at week 0. All receptors come from a human donor with alopecia areata.

The chain employs TRBV29-1 and TRBJ2-5, with 7 bases lining up with TRBD1. The CDR3 contains 13 residues. Germline V CDR1 and CDR2: SQVTM, ANQGSEA. J lost 9 bases, V lost 2 bases, and 9 bases had no gene match. For the CDR3, the DNA is TGCAGCGTTGAATCGGAGCAGGGGGTCCCCCAGTACTTC. Protein product: CSVESEQGVPQYF.

This clone was counted only a few times. V and J are TRBV27 and TRBJ1-1; maybe TRBD1 (5 bases). Germline V lookup: CDR1 MNHEY, CDR2 SMNVEV (reference sequence). The CDR3 spans 11 residues. With 4 bases removed from V and 9 bases from J, the gap between germline ends came to 9 bases. The CDR3 DNA sequence: TGTGCCAGCAGTTATAAGGGGCAAGCTTTCTTT. The encoded protein is CASSYKGQAFF.

The chain carries TRBV18 and TRBJ2-2, with 7 bases that match TRBD1. V shed 6 bases, J shed 2 bases, and the junction held 3 bases outside the gene matches. CDR3 length equals 14 residues. Germline V gene lookup returns CDR1 KGHSH and CDR2 LQKENI. CDR3 protein: CASSRTGNTGELFF. CDR3 nucleotide sequence: TGTGCCAGCTCCCGGACAGGAAACACCGGGGAGCTGTTTTTT.

This clone has more than one count but fewer than ten. The genes are TRBV10-3 and TRBJ2-3, with TRBD2 matching 12 bases. This CDR3 is built from 16 residues. The trim removed 7 bases at V and 0 bases at J, leaving 5 bases unmatched. Germline lookup yields CDR1 ENHRY and CDR2 SYGVKD. The CDR3 reads CAITSGGVRSTDTQYF. DNA of the CDR3: TGTGCCATCACTAGCGGGGGGGTTAGGAGCACAGATACGCAGTATTTT.

J is TRBJ2-1 and V is TRBV5-1; a weak D match, TRBD1 (5 bases). The CDR3 consists of 16 residues. Trimming shortened V by 0 bases and J by 4 bases, and 14 bases separated the two germline ends. Germline-derived CDR1 and CDR2 are SGHRS and YFSETQ. CDR3 in amino acids: CASSLEGQGGYNEQFF. In DNA, the CDR3 is TGCGCCAGCAGCTTGGAGGGTCAGGGTGGATACAATGAGCAGTTCTTC. Full variable domain (rest looked up from reference TRBV5-1 and TRBJ2-1): KAGVTQTPRYLIKTRGQQVTLSCSPISGHRSVSWYQQTPGQGLQFLFEYFSETQRNKGNFPGRFSGRQFSNSRSEMNVSTLELGDSALYLCASSLEGQGGYNEQFFGPGTRLTVL.

The chain recombines TRBV20-1 with TRBJ2-7; no definite D call. V lost 3 bases and J lost 2, with 5 bases in between. Germline V gene data show CDR1 as DFQATT and CDR2 as SNEGSKA (reference sequence). The length of the CDR3 is 11 residues. CDR3 bases: TGCAGTGCTAGGTTGGCCTACGAGCAGTACTTC. It specifies CSARLAYEQYF.

The chain links TRBV6-6 to TRBJ2-7; no reliable D call. The CDR3 is 11 residues long. V was cut by 6 bases and J by 0 bases, with 3 bases left in between. Per germline, CDR1 MNHNY and CDR2 SVGAGI (reference sequence). The CDR3 DNA reads TGTGCCAGCAGCCACTCCTACGAGCAGTACTTC. Its protein is CASSHSYEQYF.

The chain has TRBV19 and TRBJ1-1, with 8 nucleotides matching TRBD1. The CDR3 spans 18 residues. J lost 0 bases, V lost 5 bases, and 14 bases had no gene match. CDR1 is LNHDA and CDR2 is SQIVND in the germline V gene (reference sequence). CDR3 amino acids: CASSPGFGTGGMNTEAFF. CDR3 in DNA: TGTGCCAGTAGTCCCGGGTTCGGGACAGGAGGAATGAACACTGAAGCTTTCTTT. Looking up the rest from reference TRBV19 and TRBJ1-1 gives the full variable domain: DGGITQSPKYLFRKEGQNVTLSCEQNLNHDAMYWYRQDPGQGLRLIYYSQIVNDFQKGDIAEGYSVSREKKESFPLTVTSAQKNPTAFYLCASSPGFGTGGMNTEAFFGQGTRLTVV.

The chain couples TRBV11-2 to TRBJ2-1; possible D gene TRBD1, 6 bases. Trimming took off 1 base at V and 2 bases at J, with 6 bases between the two ends. CDR1 is SGHAT and CDR2 is FQNNGV in the germline V gene. The CDR3 consists of 14 residues. The CDR3 DNA reads TGTGCCAGCAGCTTAGGACAGGCCTACAATGAGCAGTTCTTC. Its translation is CASSLGQAYNEQFF. Full variable domain (remainder filled in from reference TRBV11-2 and TRBJ2-1): EAGVAQSPRYKIIEKRQSVAFWCNPISGHATLYWYQQILGQGPKLLIQFQNNGVVDDSQLPKDRFSAERLKGVDSTLKIQPAKLEDSAVYLCASSLGQAYNEQFFGPGTRLTVL.

V gene TRBV15 combines with J gene TRBJ2-7; TRBD2 matches at 7 bases. The CDR3 length is 13 residues. After removal of 0 bases from V and 7 bases from J, the junction contained 3 bases not matched to a gene. Germline V gives CDR1 LNHNV, CDR2 YYDKDF (reference sequence). CDR3 coding DNA: TGTGCCACCAGCAGAGATCCCGGGAGGGAGCAGTACTTC. Translated: CATSRDPGREQYF.

The chain carries TRBV5-4 and TRBJ2-5; TRBD2 agrees at 8 bases. Germline V gives CDR1 SGHNT, CDR2 YYREEE (reference sequence). This CDR3 spans 14 amino acids. Trimming at V came to 3 bases and at J to 2 bases, leaving 3 bases not matched to a gene. The DNA for the CDR3 is TGTGCCAGCAGCTCGACTAGCGATCAAGAGACCCAGTACTTC. Its protein product is CASSSTSDQETQYF.

The V gene is TRBV30, the J gene TRBJ1-6; TRBD1 is a possible D gene (6 bases). V gave up 0 bases and J gave up 7 bases, with 10 bases separating them. CDR1 is GTSNPN and CDR2 is SVGIG in the germline V gene (reference sequence). This CDR3 has 14 residues. The CDR3 is CAWSVTGRNSPLHF. CDR3 nucleotide sequence: TGTGCCTGGAGTGTAACAGGGAGAAATTCACCCCTCCACTTT.

V is TRBV30 and J is TRBJ1-2; 7 nucleotides agree with TRBD1. J gave up 4 bases and V 4 bases, and 9 bases lay outside the gene matches. CDR1 and CDR2 (germline): GTSNPN, SVGIG (reference sequence). The CDR3 is made up of 14 amino acids. DNA for the CDR3: TGTGCCTGGACCCTCAGGGGGGCTGGCTATGGCTACACCTTC. Its protein is CAWTLRGAGYGYTF. The whole variable domain, remainder taken from reference TRBV30 and TRBJ1-2, is SQTIHQWPATLVQPVGSPLSLECTVEGTSNPNLYWYRQAAGRGLQLLFYSVGIGQISSEVPQNLSASRPQDRQFILSSKKLLLSDSGFYLCAWTLRGAGYGYTFGSGTRLTVV.

The rearrangement joins TRBV7-9 to TRBJ1-5; TRBD1 agrees at 7 bases. This CDR3 region has 15 residues. The V and J ends lost 2 bases and 7 bases, in that order; junction bases with no gene match: 8. The V gene's germline CDR1 is SEHNR and CDR2 FQNEAQ (reference sequence). This CDR3 is CASSLSPGQWQPQHF. The DNA for the CDR3 is TGTGCCAGCAGCTTAAGCCCGGGACAGTGGCAGCCCCAGCATTTT.

The chain uses TRBV6-5 and TRBJ1-1; D gene uncertain. Germline-derived CDR1 and CDR2 are MNHEY and SVGAGI. V was shortened by 0 bases and J by 3 bases, with 5 bases between the two germline ends. This CDR3 spans 13 amino acids. In nucleotides, the CDR3 is TGTGCCAGCAGTTACTCCTTACACACTGAAGCTTTCTTT. This codes for CASSYSLHTEAFF.

This clone has more than one count but fewer than ten. This chain links TRBV7-9 with TRBJ1-6, with D possibly being TRBD1 (5 bases). The germline V gene encodes CDR1 SEHNR and CDR2 FQNEAQ (reference sequence). Trimming took off 5 bases at V and 13 bases at J, with 15 bases between the two ends. The CDR3 is made up of 13 amino acids. The CDR3 here is CASSAGASRPLHF. In DNA, the CDR3 is TGTGCCAGCAGCGCTGGGGCTTCTCGGCCCCTCCACTTT.

The J gene is TRBJ1-2, the V gene TRBV30; unclear D gene. Germline V CDR1 and CDR2: GTSNPN, SVGIG (reference sequence). The CDR3 contains 17 residues. The V end was cut by 2 bases, the J end by 5 bases, with 24 bases between. The CDR3 bases are TGTGCCTGGAGTCCCTCATTAACCCACTCAGTGAGGTATGGCTACACCTTC. It encodes CAWSPSLTHSVRYGYTF.

This clone appeared a few times. The V gene is TRBV27, the J gene TRBJ2-6; tentatively, D is TRBD1 or TRBD2 (7 bases each). V lost 6 bases to trimming and J lost 3 bases, with 24 bases between them. The germline V gene encodes CDR1 MNHEY and CDR2 SMNVEV (reference sequence). This CDR3 spans 19 amino acids. Written as DNA, the CDR3 is TGTGCCAGCAGAAGGGACAGCTGGCGGGGGCAAGGTGGGGCCAACGTCCTGACTTTC. Translation: CASRRDSWRGQGGANVLTF.

CDR3 nucleotide sequence: TGTGCCATCAGTCCAGTGACAGATACGCAGTATTTT. Its protein is CAISPVTDTQYF. The chain recombines TRBV10-3 with TRBJ2-3; D unclear. Germline V gives CDR1 ENHRY, CDR2 SYGVKD. CDR3 size: 12 residues. Trimming pared 5 bases from V and 3 bases from J, leaving 6 bases between.

This chain connects TRBV19 to TRBJ1-5; D possibly corresponds to TRBD1 (5 bases). Germline V lookup: CDR1 LNHDA, CDR2 SQIVND (reference sequence). V lost 5 bases, J lost 1 base, and 9 bases lay in between. The CDR3 has 14 residues. The CDR3 is CASSFRDSNQPQHF. The CDR3 region has the DNA TGTGCCAGTAGTTTCCGGGACAGCAATCAGCCCCAGCATTTT.

In this sample, this clone turned up once. This sequence joins TRBV4-1 and TRBJ2-2, with D unresolved. V gave up 0 bases and J gave up 5 bases, with 10 bases separating them. Germline V gene lookup returns CDR1 MGHRA and CDR2 YSYEKL. This CDR3 contains 15 residues. Written as DNA, the CDR3 is TGCGCCAGCAGCCAAGATTCCCCTAGGACCGGGGAGCTGTTTTTT. Residues: CASSQDSPRTGELFF.

V usage is TRBV4-3 and J usage is TRBJ2-3, with 10 bases matching TRBD1. Germline assignment: CDR1 LGHNA and CDR2 YSLEER. This CDR3 is 14 amino acids long. After removal of 3 bases from V and 6 bases from J, the junction contained 3 bases not matched to a gene. The CDR3 sequence is CASSQRQGADTQYF. CDR3 DNA: TGCGCCAGCAGCCAGAGACAGGGGGCCGATACGCAGTATTTT.

The chain uses TRBV5-1 and TRBJ2-3; 13 nucleotides match TRBD2. With V trimmed by 4 bases and J by 2 bases, 4 bases remained unmatched. Germline loops: CDR1 SGHRS, CDR2 YFSETQ. The CDR3 has 16 amino acids. CDR3 loop: CASSQGLAGTTDTQYF. The CDR3 DNA sequence: TGCGCCAGCAGCCAGGGACTAGCGGGGACCACAGATACGCAGTATTTT.

This clone has more than one count but fewer than ten. The chain carries TRBV20-1 and TRBJ1-2; 7 bases agree with TRBD1. The CDR3 loop spans 11 amino acids. Germline trimming cut 6 bases from V and 5 bases from J; bases unmatched to any gene: 3. Per germline, CDR1 DFQATT and CDR2 SNEGSKA (reference sequence). This CDR3 is CSATGQYGYTF. The CDR3 DNA reads as TGCAGTGCAACGGGACAGTATGGCTACACCTTC.

The V and J genes are TRBV14 and TRBJ1-2, with D unresolved. From germline, CDR1 is SGHDN and CDR2 FVKESK. Trimming left V 4 bases short and J 0 bases short, with 6 bases between. This CDR3 is 13 amino acids long. CDR3 loop: CASSPDPNYGYTF. The CDR3 DNA reads as TGTGCCAGCAGCCCAGACCCTAACTATGGCTACACCTTC.

This sequence joins TRBV5-1 and TRBJ2-1, with D tentatively TRBD1 (5 bases). Deletions cut 0 bases from V and 5 bases from J, with 6 bases between. The CDR3 has 13 amino acids. The germline V gene has CDR1 SGHRS and CDR2 YFSETQ. The CDR3 region is CASSLEGHNEQFF. CDR3 nucleotide sequence: TGCGCCAGCAGCTTGGAGGGGCACAATGAGCAGTTCTTC.